Each of the 32 T cell receptor beta chains below was sequenced from the same sample in a study of PD-1 blockade in classical Hodgkin lymphoma. Produced via immunoSEQ multiplex PCR; TCRdb's table is partial and in-frame only. The table lists about 64,000 clones, about 90% of them singletons, with 10% to 13% in the top ten. The time point is: cycle 4 day 1 (C4D1), after 6 weeks of nivolumab. Every patient was affected by relapse after autologous stem cell transplantation, while exposure to brentuximab vedotin was not uniform. The sample consisted of peripheral blood mononuclear cells (PBMCs), taken before the fourth cycle of nivolumab. The receptor set was obtained from a human donor with classical Hodgkin lymphoma.

The chain couples TRBV28 to TRBJ1-2, with D perhaps TRBD1 (6 bases). CDR1 is MDHEN and CDR2 is SYDVKM in the germline V gene. Trimming took off 8 bases at V and 4 bases at J, with 23 bases between the two ends. The CDR3 has 16 residues. CDR3 in amino acids: CASRSSGGRDSYGYTF. In DNA form, the CDR3 reads TGTGCCAGCCGCTCGTCGGGGGGGCGCGATTCCTATGGCTACACCTTC.

This chain uses TRBV21-1 with TRBJ1-3; the D call of TRBD1 is as the table states it, not checked on the DNA. TRBV21-1 counts as a pseudogene. The CDR3 has 17 amino acids. The CDR3 DNA sequence: TGTGCCAGCTGTGGACAGGGGGCGTCCCGCTCTGGAAACACCATATATTTT. Its translation: CASCGQGASRSGNTIYF.

This clone was seen a few times. This chain joins TRBV6-6 and TRBJ1-1, with D uncertain. Germline V gene sequence: CDR1 MNHNY, CDR2 SVGAGI (reference sequence). Trimming stripped 6 bases from V and 0 bases from J, with 11 bases between. The CDR3 sequence is 14 residues long. This chain's CDR3 is CASRTYNMNTEAFF. CDR3 DNA: TGTGCCAGCAGAACATATAACATGAACACTGAAGCTTTCTTT.

The chain links TRBV6-5 to TRBJ1-5; D not resolved. V shed 7 bases and J shed 0 bases, with 7 bases lying between them. CDR3 size: 13 residues. Germline V gives CDR1 MNHEY, CDR2 SVGAGI. The CDR3 nucleotides are TGTGCCAGCACACCGGATAGCAATCAGCCCCAGCATTTT. It specifies CASTPDSNQPQHF.

The V call is TRBV6-1, the J call TRBJ2-7; TRBD2 matches at 10 bases. J was trimmed by 3 bases and V by 4 bases; bases with no gene match: 3. The CDR3 sequence is 14 residues long. Germline CDR1 and CDR2: MNHNS and SASEGT. CDR3 loop: CASSARTSGYEQYF. CDR3 DNA sequence: TGTGCCAGCAGTGCCCGGACTAGCGGCTACGAGCAGTACTTC.

The chain is built from TRBV12-5 and TRBJ2-2; D not certain. CDR1 and CDR2 from the germline V gene are LGHNT and FRNRAP. The CDR3 loop spans 17 amino acids. Trimming removed 7 bases from V and 5 bases from J, with 23 bases in between. The chain's CDR3 is CASVARPLLVGTGELFF. CDR3 DNA: TGTGCTAGTGTGGCAAGGCCCCTCCTGGTTGGGACCGGGGAGCTGTTTTTT.

The rearrangement links TRBV15 to TRBJ2-7; maybe TRBD1 (6 bases). Per the germline V gene, CDR1 is LNHNV and CDR2 is YYDKDF (reference sequence). The CDR3 runs to 16 residues. With 1 base removed from V and 5 bases from J, the gap between germline ends came to 18 bases. Here the CDR3 reads CATSRVGQGPMHEQYF. CDR3 DNA sequence: TGTGCCACCAGCAGAGTTGGGCAGGGGCCTATGCACGAGCAGTACTTC.

This clone has more than one count but fewer than ten. The V call is TRBV4-1, the J call TRBJ1-2, with a tentative D call TRBD1 (5 bases). The V and J ends lost 2 bases and 4 bases respectively, with 8 bases between them. Germline CDR1 reads MGHRA; CDR2 reads YSYEKL. The CDR3 length is 13 residues. The CDR3 sequence is CASSQRGSYGYTF. CDR3 nucleotides: TGCGCCAGCAGCCAACGGGGGTCCTATGGCTACACCTTC.

As for this clone: Other nucleotide sequences in the sample specify the same CDR3. The V call is TRBV30, the J call TRBJ1-5, with D hard to call. The CDR3 runs 15 residues. Trimming shortened V by 2 bases and J by 7 bases, and 18 bases separated the two germline ends. Looked up from germline, CDR1 is GTSNPN and CDR2 is SVGIG (reference sequence). The DNA for the CDR3 is TGTGCCTGGAGTCAATCTCGGGCAGGTCTCCAGCCCCAGCATTTT. Residues: CAWSQSRAGLQPQHF.

This clone was counted a single time. The chain uses TRBV30 and TRBJ2-1; weak D call: TRBD2 (5 bases). The V gene's germline CDR1 is GTSNPN and CDR2 SVGIG (reference sequence). Trimming pared 7 bases from V and 8 bases from J, leaving 18 bases between. There are 13 residues in the CDR3. The CDR3 here is CASSLYTSHEQFF. The CDR3 DNA follows: TGTGCCTCCTCCCTATATACTAGTCATGAGCAGTTCTTC.

The chain combines TRBV18 with TRBJ1-1, with D possibly matching TRBD1 (5 bases). Germline V gene sequence: CDR1 KGHSH, CDR2 LQKENI. Trimming shortened V by 0 bases and J by 6 bases, and 11 bases separated the two germline ends. This CDR3 spans 14 amino acids. CDR3 residues: CASSPPMGGAEAFF. The CDR3, as DNA: TGTGCCAGCTCACCACCGATGGGGGGGGCTGAAGCTTTCTTT.

The chain uses TRBV28 and TRBJ1-5, with a weak D call TRBD1 (6 bases). The CDR3 extends over 18 amino acids. Trimming cost V 7 bases and J 0 bases, with 22 bases left between them. The germline V gene encodes CDR1 MDHEN and CDR2 SYDVKM. Here the CDR3 DNA reads TGTGCCAGCAACCCTCCGGTGGGGGGCACTTATAGCAATCAGCCCCAGCATTTT. Translated: CASNPPVGGTYSNQPQHF.

This chain links TRBV6-5 with TRBJ1-4; D is perhaps TRBD1 (5 bases). This CDR3 is 15 amino acids long. The V gene lost 0 bases and the J gene lost 6 bases, with 11 bases spanning the gap. The germline V gene has CDR1 MNHEY and CDR2 SVGAGI. The CDR3 DNA sequence: TGTGCCAGCAGTTACTCAGGAGGGACGGATGAAAAACTGTTTTTT. This gives the protein CASSYSGGTDEKLFF.

V usage is TRBV5-1 and J usage is TRBJ2-1, with D unresolved. This CDR3 is built from 15 residues. The V gene lost 4 bases and the J gene lost 0 bases, with 11 bases spanning the gap. CDR1 and CDR2 from the germline V gene are SGHRS and YFSETQ. The CDR3 loop is CASSGIVSSYNEQFF. CDR3 nucleotides: TGCGCCAGCAGCGGCATAGTAAGCTCCTACAATGAGCAGTTCTTC.

This sequence joins TRBV5-1 and TRBJ1-6; D may be TRBD1 (6 bases). Germline V gene data show CDR1 as SGHRS and CDR2 as YFSETQ. The CDR3 has 15 amino acids. Trimming removed 3 bases from V and 3 bases from J, with 10 bases in between. CDR3 coding DNA: TGCGCCAGCAGCTGGGAGGGACACTATAATTCACCCCTCCACTTT. This sequence encodes CASSWEGHYNSPLHF.

V and J are TRBV7-9 and TRBJ2-5; 7 bases match TRBD2. This CDR3 region has 15 residues. After removal of 5 bases from V and 5 bases from J, the junction contained 11 bases not matched to a gene. Germline V gene sequence: CDR1 SEHNR, CDR2 FQNEAQ (reference sequence). CDR3 nucleotides: TGTGCCAGCAGCCAAGGGGACTATTCTGGGGAGACCCAGTACTTC. This translates into CASSQGDYSGETQYF.

The chain has TRBV7-8 and TRBJ2-7; unclear D gene. Germline-derived CDR1 and CDR2 are SGHVS and FQNEAQ. V gave up 1 base and J gave up 4 bases, with 14 bases separating them. This CDR3 comprises 15 residues. CDR3 nucleotide sequence: TGTGCCAGCAGCTTAGGCTCCCCGGACGCGTACGAGCAGTACTTC. It translates to CASSLGSPDAYEQYF.

The chain combines TRBV6-5 with TRBJ1-1; maybe TRBD1 (6 bases). CDR3 size: 15 residues. CDR1 is MNHEY and CDR2 is SVGAGI in the germline V gene. The V gene lost 8 bases and the J gene lost 1 base, with 17 bases spanning the gap. CDR3 protein: CASSRGTAANTEAFF. CDR3 in DNA: TGTGCCAGCTCAAGGGGGACGGCTGCGAACACTGAAGCTTTCTTT.

The chain links TRBV9 to TRBJ2-3; D remains ambiguous. Trimming cost V 2 bases and J 1 base, with 5 bases left between them. The CDR3 loop spans 13 amino acids. The germline gives CDR1 SGDLS, CDR2 YYNGEE. The CDR3 is CASSVGGTDTQYF. CDR3 nucleotide sequence: TGTGCCAGCAGCGTGGGCGGCACAGATACGCAGTATTTT.

Regarding this clone: Other DNA sequences in the sample encode the same CDR3. The chain is built from TRBV7-9 and TRBJ1-5, with D hard to call. Deletions cut 1 base from V and 3 bases from J, with 7 bases between. The CDR3 consists of 14 residues. Per germline, CDR1 SEHNR and CDR2 FQNEAQ (reference sequence). The DNA of the CDR3 is TGTGCCAGCAGCTTAGAGGCGTCCAATCAGCCCCAGCATTTT. Its protein is CASSLEASNQPQHF.

This clone was seen a single time. This chain uses TRBV4-2 with TRBJ1-6, with 7 bases fitting TRBD1. The trim removed 3 bases at V and 8 bases at J, leaving 7 bases unmatched. Germline CDR1 reads LGHNA; CDR2 reads YNFKEQ. The CDR3 runs 15 residues. The CDR3 DNA follows: TGTGCCAGCAGCCACCCGGGACAGTCCGATTCACCCCTCCACTTT. Translating it yields CASSHPGQSDSPLHF.

This clone has just one count. The rearrangement links TRBV25-1 to TRBJ1-1, with TRBD1 as a possible D gene (6 bases). Per the germline V gene, CDR1 is MGHDK and CDR2 is SYGVNS. This CDR3 spans 12 amino acids. V lost 5 bases, J lost 10 bases, and 14 bases lay in between. DNA of the CDR3: TGTGCCAGCAGTTACCCGGGGGGCGTAGCTTTCTTT. It encodes CASSYPGGVAFF.

V and J are TRBV30 and TRBJ1-1, with D maybe TRBD1 (5 bases). This CDR3 has 13 residues. V lost 5 bases, J lost 2 bases, and 12 bases lay in between. CDR1 and CDR2 (germline): GTSNPN, SVGIG (reference sequence). The CDR3 spells CAWQDRYNTEAFF. The CDR3 DNA reads as TGTGCCTGGCAAGACAGATACAACACTGAAGCTTTCTTT.

The V and J genes are TRBV13 and TRBJ1-1; unclear D gene. Trimming cost V 6 bases and J 8 bases, with 10 bases left between them. The CDR3 loop spans 11 amino acids. CDR1 and CDR2 from the germline V gene are PRHDT and FYEKMQ (reference sequence). For the CDR3, the DNA is TGTGCCAGCAGTTTTGGGCCAGAAGCTTTCTTT. It translates to CASSFGPEAFF.

The chain uses TRBV6-1 and TRBJ1-3; D call uncertain. The CDR3 length is 13 residues. Trimming stripped 6 bases from V and 0 bases from J, with 6 bases between. CDR1 MNHNS and CDR2 SASEGT come from the germline V gene. The chain's CDR3 is CASRTHSGNTIYF. The CDR3 DNA reads TGTGCCAGCAGGACCCACTCTGGAAACACCATATATTTT.

J is TRBJ2-2 and V is TRBV13; possibly TRBD2 for D (7 bases). The CDR3 extends over 14 amino acids. Trimming cost V 8 bases and J 5 bases, with 15 bases left between them. Looked up from germline, CDR1 is PRHDT and CDR2 is FYEKMQ (reference sequence). The CDR3, as DNA: TGTGCCAGCTCTCACGGGGGGCGAACCGGGGAGCTGTTTTTT. Residues: CASSHGGRTGELFF.

This clone was counted once. The chain joins TRBV18 to TRBJ1-5; TRBD1 agrees at 12 bases. The CDR3 runs 16 residues. Germline V lookup: CDR1 KGHSH, CDR2 LQKENI. Trimming took 2 bases from V and 7 from J; bases not matched to a gene: 6. CDR3 coding DNA: TGTGCCAGCTCACCATTCCGGGACAGGGGGCCCCAGCCCCAGCATTTT. It specifies CASSPFRDRGPQPQHF.

The chain carries TRBV23-1 and TRBJ1-5; D not resolved. TRBV23-1 is annotated as an ORF whose role is uncertain. The CDR3 is 15 amino acids. Deletions cut 3 bases from V and 6 bases from J, with 15 bases between. The CDR3 DNA sequence: TGCGCCAGCAGTCATAATCCGGGGAGGGTTCAGCCCCAGCATTTT. This codes for CASSHNPGRVQPQHF.

This chain connects TRBV9 to TRBJ1-1; D is ambiguous. V was pared by 0 bases and J by 3 bases, with 6 bases between. Per germline, CDR1 SGDLS and CDR2 YYNGEE. The CDR3 sequence is 13 residues long. CDR3 sequence: CASSVGEYTEAFF. CDR3 DNA: TGTGCCAGCAGCGTAGGGGAGTACACTGAAGCTTTCTTT.

This chain links TRBV19 with TRBJ1-5; D is unresolved. V lost 3 bases and J lost 2, with 5 bases in between. CDR1 is LNHDA, CDR2 SQIVND, per germline (reference sequence). The CDR3 extends over 13 amino acids. The DNA of the CDR3 is TGTGCCAGTAGTATGAATGGCAATCAGCCCCAGCATTTT. Its protein is CASSMNGNQPQHF.

J is TRBJ1-1 and V is TRBV18; tentatively, D is TRBD1 (6 bases). CDR1 KGHSH and CDR2 LQKENI come from the germline V gene. V was cut by 5 bases and J by 3 bases, with 7 bases left in between. The CDR3 contains 12 residues. The CDR3 is CASSSGDTEAFF. In DNA form, the CDR3 reads TGTGCCAGCTCATCAGGGGACACTGAAGCTTTCTTT.

The chain uses TRBV7-9 and TRBJ1-1, with D unresolved. Germline loops: CDR1 SEHNR, CDR2 FQNEAQ (reference sequence). The CDR3 extends over 15 amino acids. Trimming took 1 base from V and 3 from J, leaving 12 bases between them. The CDR3 DNA follows: TGTGCCAGCAGCTTAGGTTCCGGTGGGGACACTGAAGCTTTCTTT. Protein product: CASSLGSGGDTEAFF.